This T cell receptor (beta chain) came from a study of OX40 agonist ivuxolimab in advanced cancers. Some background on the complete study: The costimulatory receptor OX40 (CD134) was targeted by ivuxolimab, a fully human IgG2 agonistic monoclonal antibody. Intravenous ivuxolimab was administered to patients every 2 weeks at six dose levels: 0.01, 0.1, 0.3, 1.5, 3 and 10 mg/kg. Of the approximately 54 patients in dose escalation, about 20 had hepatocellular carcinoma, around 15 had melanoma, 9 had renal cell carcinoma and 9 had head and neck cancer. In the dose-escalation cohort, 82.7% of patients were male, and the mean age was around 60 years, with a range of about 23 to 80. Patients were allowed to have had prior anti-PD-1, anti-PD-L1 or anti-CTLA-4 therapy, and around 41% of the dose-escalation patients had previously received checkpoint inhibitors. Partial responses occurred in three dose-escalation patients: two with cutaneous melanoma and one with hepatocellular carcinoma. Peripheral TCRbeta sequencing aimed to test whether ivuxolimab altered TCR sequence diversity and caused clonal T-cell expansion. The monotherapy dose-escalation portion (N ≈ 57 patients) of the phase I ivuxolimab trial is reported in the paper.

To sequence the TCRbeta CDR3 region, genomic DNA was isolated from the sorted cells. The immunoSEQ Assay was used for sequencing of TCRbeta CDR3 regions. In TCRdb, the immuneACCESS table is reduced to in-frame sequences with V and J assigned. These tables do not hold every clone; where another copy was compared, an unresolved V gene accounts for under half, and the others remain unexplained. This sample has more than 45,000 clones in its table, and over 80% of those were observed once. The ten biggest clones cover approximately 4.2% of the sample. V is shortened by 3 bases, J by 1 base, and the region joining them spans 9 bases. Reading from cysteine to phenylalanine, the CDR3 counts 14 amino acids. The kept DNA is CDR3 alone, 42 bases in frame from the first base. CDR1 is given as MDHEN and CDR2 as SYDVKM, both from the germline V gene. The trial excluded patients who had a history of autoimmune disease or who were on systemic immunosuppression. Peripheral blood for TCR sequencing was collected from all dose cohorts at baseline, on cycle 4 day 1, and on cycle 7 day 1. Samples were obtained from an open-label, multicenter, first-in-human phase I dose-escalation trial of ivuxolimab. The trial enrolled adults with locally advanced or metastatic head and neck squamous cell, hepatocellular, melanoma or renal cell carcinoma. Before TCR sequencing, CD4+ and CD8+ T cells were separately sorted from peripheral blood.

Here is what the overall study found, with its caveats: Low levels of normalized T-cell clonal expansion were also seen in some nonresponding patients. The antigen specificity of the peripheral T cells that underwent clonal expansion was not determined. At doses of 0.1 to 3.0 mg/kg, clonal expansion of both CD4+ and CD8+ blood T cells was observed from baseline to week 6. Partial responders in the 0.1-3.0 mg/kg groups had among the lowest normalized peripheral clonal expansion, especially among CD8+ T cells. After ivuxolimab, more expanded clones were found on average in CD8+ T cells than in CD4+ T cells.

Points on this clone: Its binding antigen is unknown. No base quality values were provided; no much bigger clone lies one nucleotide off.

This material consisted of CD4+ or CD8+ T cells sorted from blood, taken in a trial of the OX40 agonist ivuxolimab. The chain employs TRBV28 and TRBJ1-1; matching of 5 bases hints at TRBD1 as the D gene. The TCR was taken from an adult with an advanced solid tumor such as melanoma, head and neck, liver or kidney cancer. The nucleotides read TGTGCCAGCAGTTTTGGGACGGAGAACACTGAAGCTTTCTTT. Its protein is CASSFGTENTEAFF.